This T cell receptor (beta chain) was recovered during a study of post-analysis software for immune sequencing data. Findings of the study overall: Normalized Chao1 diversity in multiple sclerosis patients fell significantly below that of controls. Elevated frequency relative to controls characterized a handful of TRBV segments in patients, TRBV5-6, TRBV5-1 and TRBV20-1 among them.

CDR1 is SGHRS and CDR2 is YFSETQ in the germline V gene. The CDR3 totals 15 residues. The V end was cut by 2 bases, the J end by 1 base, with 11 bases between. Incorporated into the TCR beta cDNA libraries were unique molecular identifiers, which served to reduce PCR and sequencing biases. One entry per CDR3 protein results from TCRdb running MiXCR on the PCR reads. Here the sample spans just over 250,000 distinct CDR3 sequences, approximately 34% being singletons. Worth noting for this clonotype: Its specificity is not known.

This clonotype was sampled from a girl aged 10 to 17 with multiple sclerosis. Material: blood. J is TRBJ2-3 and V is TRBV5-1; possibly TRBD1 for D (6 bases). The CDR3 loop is CASSFGQPRTDTQYF. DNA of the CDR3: TGCGCCAGCAGCTTCGGACAGCCCCGCACAGATACGCAGTATTTT.